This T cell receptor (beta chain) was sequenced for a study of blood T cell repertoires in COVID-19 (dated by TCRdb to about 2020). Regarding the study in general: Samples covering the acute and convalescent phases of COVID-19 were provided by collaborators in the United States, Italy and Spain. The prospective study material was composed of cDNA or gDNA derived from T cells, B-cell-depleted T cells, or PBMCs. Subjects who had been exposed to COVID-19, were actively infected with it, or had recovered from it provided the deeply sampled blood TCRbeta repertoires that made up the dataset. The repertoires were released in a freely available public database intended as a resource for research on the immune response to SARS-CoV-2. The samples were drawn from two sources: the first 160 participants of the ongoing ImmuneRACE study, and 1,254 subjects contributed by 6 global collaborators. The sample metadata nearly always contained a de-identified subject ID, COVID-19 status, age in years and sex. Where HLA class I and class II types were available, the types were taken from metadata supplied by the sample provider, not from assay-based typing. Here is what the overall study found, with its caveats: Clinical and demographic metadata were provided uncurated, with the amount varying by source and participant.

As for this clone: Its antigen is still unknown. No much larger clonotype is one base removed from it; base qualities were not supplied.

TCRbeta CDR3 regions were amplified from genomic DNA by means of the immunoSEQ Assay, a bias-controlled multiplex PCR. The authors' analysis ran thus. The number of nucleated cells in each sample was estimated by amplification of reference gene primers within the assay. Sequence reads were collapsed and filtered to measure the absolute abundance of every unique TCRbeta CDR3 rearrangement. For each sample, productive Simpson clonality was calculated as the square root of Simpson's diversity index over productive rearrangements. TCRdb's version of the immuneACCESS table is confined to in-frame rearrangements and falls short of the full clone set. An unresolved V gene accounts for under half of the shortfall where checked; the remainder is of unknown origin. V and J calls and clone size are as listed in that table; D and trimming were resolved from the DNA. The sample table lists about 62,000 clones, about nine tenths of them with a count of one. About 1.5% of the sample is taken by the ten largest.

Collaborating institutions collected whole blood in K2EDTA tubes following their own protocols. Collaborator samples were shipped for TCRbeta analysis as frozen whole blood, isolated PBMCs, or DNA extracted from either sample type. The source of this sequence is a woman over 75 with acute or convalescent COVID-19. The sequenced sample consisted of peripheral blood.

The DNA is as follows: TGCGCCAGCAGCTTTCAATCAGGGGTCTATGGCTACACCTTC. This is translated as CASSFQSGVYGYTF. The V gene is TRBV5-1 and the J gene is TRBJ1-2, and the D gene may be TRBD1, 6 bases matching. The germline V gene specifies SGHRS as CDR1 and YFSETQ as CDR2. Trimming costs V 2 bases and J 4 bases, and their ends lie 12 bases apart. The CDR3 runs 14 amino acids, cysteine and phenylalanine included. Solely the CDR3 DNA is kept, with 42 bases framed from the first base. Beyond the CDR3, the reference TRBV5-1 and TRBJ1-2 genes provide the residues; the full variable domain reads: KAGVTQTPRYLIKTRGQQVTLSCSPISGHRSVSWYQQTPGQGLQFLFEYFSETQRNKGNFPGRFSGRQFSNSRSEMNVSTLELGDSALYLCASSFQSGVYGYTFGSGTRLTVV.